These 20 T cell receptor beta chains were sequenced from one sample in a study of OX40 agonist ivuxolimab in advanced cancers. TCRdb's table, derived via immunoSEQ multiplex PCR, lists solely in-frame clones and lacks some. The table has roughly 53,000 clones, over 80% seen once. The sample here was CD4+ or CD8+ T cells sorted from blood, taken in a trial of the OX40 agonist ivuxolimab. These receptors were collected from an adult with an advanced solid tumor such as melanoma, head and neck, liver or kidney cancer.

The rearrangement uses TRBV23-1 and TRBJ1-6, with D hard to call. TRBV23-1 is sorted into the ORF group, with uncertain function. V lost 6 bases, J lost 0 bases, and 21 bases lay in between. The CDR3 totals 19 residues. The CDR3 sequence: CASRIRELAGSSYNSPLHF. The CDR3 coding sequence is TGCGCCAGCAGAATCCGGGAGCTGGCGGGAAGCTCCTATAATTCACCCCTCCACTTT.

The V and J genes are TRBV30 and TRBJ1-5; TRBD1 is a possible D gene (6 bases). The CDR3 runs to 15 residues. The germline V and J ends were trimmed by 0 bases and 1 base, with 10 bases remaining between them. In germline, CDR1 is GTSNPN, CDR2 SVGIG (reference sequence). The CDR3: CAWSVGTLSNQPQHF. The CDR3 DNA is TGTGCCTGGAGTGTCGGGACACTCAGCAATCAGCCCCAGCATTTT.

This clone was counted only a few times. The chain employs TRBV4-1 and TRBJ1-5; D is unclear. Deletions cut 0 bases from V and 6 bases from J, with 6 bases between. CDR1 is MGHRA and CDR2 is YSYEKL in the germline V gene. CDR3 size: 13 residues. The CDR3 reads CASSQDRAQPQHF. For the CDR3, the DNA is TGCGCCAGCAGCCAAGATCGTGCTCAGCCCCAGCATTTT.

The chain combines TRBV6-1 with TRBJ2-5; possibly TRBD1 or TRBD2 for D (6 bases each). V lost 2 bases and J 5 bases, leaving 9 bases between the germline ends. Germline V gene sequence: CDR1 MNHNS, CDR2 SASEGT. The CDR3 covers 13 residues. As DNA, the CDR3 is TGTGCCAGCAGTGAACAGGGGAGGGAGACCCAGTACTTC. The encoded protein is CASSEQGRETQYF.

V gene TRBV7-3 combines with J gene TRBJ2-2; D might be TRBD1 (6 bases). Trimming shortened V by 0 bases and J by 4 bases, and 12 bases separated the two germline ends. The CDR3 is 16 amino acids. In germline, CDR1 is SGHTA, CDR2 FQGTGA. CDR3 amino acids: CASSLTSQGTTGELFF. CDR3 nucleotide sequence: TGTGCCAGCAGCTTAACGTCACAGGGAACCACCGGGGAGCTGTTTTTT.

In its sample, this clone was seen once. The gene calls are TRBV19 and TRBJ2-7, with D perhaps matching TRBD1 (5 bases). Germline CDR1 LNHDA, CDR2 SQIVND (reference sequence). V was cut by 3 bases and J by 2 bases, with 8 bases left in between. CDR3 length: 13 amino acids. CDR3 DNA sequence: TGTGCCAGTAGTATGGACACTCCCTACGAGCAGTACTTC. This gives the protein CASSMDTPYEQYF. Variable domain in full (rest from reference TRBV19 and TRBJ2-7): DGGITQSPKYLFRKEGQNVTLSCEQNLNHDAMYWYRQDPGQGLRLIYYSQIVNDFQKGDIAEGYSVSREKKESFPLTVTSAQKNPTAFYLCASSMDTPYEQYFGPGTRLTVT.

The rearrangement uses TRBV9 and TRBJ2-3; TRBD2 aligns across 11 bases. The V gene's germline CDR1 is SGDLS and CDR2 YYNGEE. V was clipped by 2 bases and J by 5 bases; unmatched bases: 4. The CDR3 loop spans 15 amino acids. The CDR3 DNA follows: TGTGCCAGCAGCGTCCTAGCGGGGGGATTAGATACGCAGTATTTT. This gives the protein CASSVLAGGLDTQYF. The full variable domain, its missing parts supplied by reference TRBV9 and TRBJ2-3, is DSGVTQTPKHLITATGQRVTLRCSPRSGDLSVYWYQQSLDQGLQFLIQYYNGEERAKGNILERFSAQQFPDLHSELNLSSLELGDSALYFCASSVLAGGLDTQYFGPGTRLTVL.

The gene calls are TRBV5-1 and TRBJ2-5, with TRBD2 as a possible D gene (5 bases). V dropped 4 bases and J dropped 0 bases, with 13 bases sitting between them. Germline values: CDR1 SGHRS, CDR2 YFSETQ. The CDR3 is 15 amino acids. The CDR3 region is CASSPNRGNQETQYF. The CDR3 DNA follows: TGCGCCAGCAGCCCAAATAGAGGGAACCAAGAGACCCAGTACTTC.

The chain recombines TRBV5-6 with TRBJ2-5, with D maybe TRBD1 (6 bases). The CDR3 extends over 14 amino acids. Trimming removed 4 bases from V and 2 bases from J, with 12 bases in between. From germline, CDR1 is SGHDT and CDR2 YYEEEE. In DNA form, the CDR3 reads TGTGCCAGCAGCCCCGGGACACAACAAGAGACCCAGTACTTC. It yields the protein CASSPGTQQETQYF.

In its sample, this clone was seen a few times. The J gene is TRBJ1-4, the V gene TRBV4-3; perhaps TRBD1 as D (6 bases). The germline V gene encodes CDR1 LGHNA and CDR2 YSLEER. Trimming took off 4 bases at V and 1 base at J, with 13 bases between the two ends. The CDR3 length is 16 residues. The CDR3 is CASSPIKGGTNEKLFF. For the CDR3, the DNA is TGCGCCAGCAGCCCGATAAAGGGGGGAACTAATGAAAAACTGTTTTTT.

The CDR3 coding sequence is TGTGCCAGCAGCCCCGGGGGGGCCGGGTCGACAGATACGCAGTATTTT. Residues: CASSPGGAGSTDTQYF. The J gene is TRBJ2-3, the V gene TRBV7-2, with TRBD2 matching over 8 bases. Trimming cost V 5 bases and J 3 bases; bases outside gene matches: 10. Germline V CDR1 and CDR2: SGHTA, FQGNSA. This CDR3 region has 16 residues.

The chain is built from TRBV7-8 and TRBJ1-3; D is unresolved. The CDR3 contains 14 residues. Deletions cut 5 bases from V and 0 bases from J, with 8 bases between. Germline values: CDR1 SGHVS, CDR2 FQNEAQ. Written as DNA, the CDR3 is TGTGCCAGCAGCAAAACGGGCTCTGGAAACACCATATATTTT. Translating gives CASSKTGSGNTIYF.

This chain uses TRBV15 with TRBJ1-5, with TRBD1 identical over 10 bases. Unmatched junction bases numbered 13, after V lost 4 bases and J lost 1 base. The CDR3 contains 19 residues. The V gene's germline CDR1 is LNHNV and CDR2 YYDKDF (reference sequence). DNA of the CDR3: TGTGCCACCAGCACCGGGACAGGGGCGAGGGTTGGGAGCAATCAGCCCCAGCATTTT. Translating gives CATSTGTGARVGSNQPQHF. Together with reference TRBV15 and TRBJ1-5, the CDR3 gives the full variable domain: DAMVIQNPRYQVTQFGKPVTLSCSQTLNHNVMYWYQQKSSQAPKLLFHYYDKDFNNEADTPDNFQSRRPNTSFCFLDIRSPGLGDTAMYLCATSTGTGARVGSNQPQHFGDGTRLSIL.

V gene TRBV4-1 combines with J gene TRBJ1-4; no definite D call. The CDR3 totals 15 residues. Looked up from germline, CDR1 is MGHRA and CDR2 is YSYEKL. Trimming left V 1 base short and J 2 bases short, with 8 bases between. The CDR3 DNA sequence: TGCGCCAGCAGCCAAGCAACATACACTAATGAAAAACTGTTTTTT. Encoded protein: CASSQATYTNEKLFF.

The chain links TRBV28 to TRBJ1-2; a possible D gene is TRBD1 (6 bases). The V gene's germline CDR1 is MDHEN and CDR2 SYDVKM. CDR3 length: 15 amino acids. V gave up 6 bases and J gave up 4 bases, with 18 bases separating them. Written as DNA, the CDR3 is TGTGCCAGCAGCACCGGAGGGGGGATGTTCTATGGCTACACCTTC. Translating it yields CASSTGGGMFYGYTF.

The V call is TRBV27, the J call TRBJ1-5; 10 bases fit TRBD1. Germline V gene sequence: CDR1 MNHEY, CDR2 SMNVEV (reference sequence). V shed 5 bases, J shed 3 bases, and the junction held 7 bases outside the gene matches. The CDR3 totals 16 residues. In DNA form, the CDR3 reads TGTGCCAGCAGTCCTACGACAGGGGGCTACAATCAGCCCCAGCATTTT. It codes for CASSPTTGGYNQPQHF.

Comments on this clone: Germline is not matched at one junction end, which may reflect a read error. This sequence joins TRBV19 and TRBJ1-1; 7 bases align to TRBD1. The CDR3 is 14 residues long. Germline V CDR1 and CDR2: LNHDA, SQIVND (reference sequence). The DNA of the CDR3 is TGTGCCAGTAGGATAGGGACAGCGAACACTGAAGCTTTCTTT. It translates to CASRIGTANTEAFF.

The sample holds one count of this clone. The chain has TRBV7-2 and TRBJ2-1; D is unresolved. The CDR3 loop spans 14 amino acids. V was cut by 5 bases and J by 0 bases, with 8 bases left in between. In germline, CDR1 is SGHTA, CDR2 FQGNSA. The DNA for the CDR3 is TGTGCCAGCAGCAAGGACCACTCCTACAATGAGCAGTTCTTC. Residues: CASSKDHSYNEQFF. Full variable domain (missing parts from reference TRBV7-2 and TRBJ2-1): GAGVSQSPSNKVTEKGKDVELRCDPISGHTALYWYRQSLGQGLEFLIYFQGNSAPDKSGLPSDRFSAERTGGSVSTLTIQRTQQEDSAVYLCASSKDHSYNEQFFGPGTRLTVL.

J is TRBJ1-2 and V is TRBV6-5; maybe TRBD1 (5 bases). V was cut by 2 bases and J by 7 bases, with 14 bases left in between. Germline-derived CDR1 and CDR2 are MNHEY and SVGAGI. The CDR3 has 14 residues. DNA of the CDR3: TGTGCCAGCAGTTACAACCTCAGGGTGGGTGGCTACACCTTC. Translating gives CASSYNLRVGGYTF.

This rearrangement joins TRBV28 to TRBJ2-7, with D unresolved. Germline assignment: CDR1 MDHEN and CDR2 SYDVKM. The CDR3 consists of 17 residues. Trimming removed 2 bases from V and 1 base from J, with 18 bases in between. The CDR3 sequence: CASSLEVSPGYSYEQYF. The CDR3 DNA is TGTGCCAGCAGTTTAGAAGTGTCTCCGGGCTATTCCTACGAGCAGTACTTC.